This TCR beta chain was documented in a study of blood T cell repertoires in COVID-19. Across the whole study: Sites across the United States, Italy and Spain contributed samples from acute and convalescent COVID-19. PBMCs, B-cell-depleted T cells, or T cells were the source of the cDNA or gDNA that made up the material.

CDR1 is SSHAT, CDR2 FNYEAQ, per germline (reference sequence). The length of the CDR3 is 16 residues. Participant age was roughly 18 to 95 years, and participants resided in fewer than 30 US areas. Either two negative PCRs, clearance, or symptom resolution qualified Cohort 3 donors as recovered. Sequencing used immunoSEQ multiplex PCR; TCRdb keeps in-frame clones, though not all of them. The data contain 150,000 or so clones, approximately 84% of them singletons. Comment on this clone: Germline and junction disagree at one end, which may indicate a read error.

The sequence was collected from a woman aged 45-65 years who had recovered from COVID-19. The J gene is TRBJ1-2, the V gene TRBV7-7, with TRBD1 matching 10 bases. Sequenced: PBMCs or T cells enriched from blood (not recorded which). The CDR3 DNA follows: TGTGCTAGCAGCCCGATCGGGAAGGGACAGGGGAATGGCTACACCTTC. The encoded protein is CASSPIGKGQGNGYTF.